This note documents a single T cell receptor (beta chain) sequence. Sequencing used immunoSEQ multiplex PCR; TCRdb keeps in-frame clones, though not all of them. The sample holds about 130,000 clones, roughly 90% seen once. The data stem from a study of control samples from healthy donors and cancer patients. Germline V gene lookup returns CDR1 LNHDA and CDR2 SQIVND (reference sequence). The ends were cut back, 5 bases at V and 3 bases at J, with 4 bases in the middle. The CDR3 is made up of 11 amino acids. This clonotype was sampled from a man between 50 and 59 years old in good health. The sequencing sample was made of blood. This rearrangement joins TRBV19 to TRBJ1-1, with D unclear. The CDR3 DNA reads as TGTGCCAGTAGTGGCTACACTGAAGCTTTCTTT. Translating it yields CASSGYTEAFF. Full variable domain (outside the CDR3, taken from reference TRBV19 and TRBJ1-1): DGGITQSPKYLFRKEGQNVTLSCEQNLNHDAMYWYRQDPGQGLRLIYYSQIVNDFQKGDIAEGYSVSREKKESFPLTVTSAQKNPTAFYLCASSGYTEAFFGQGTRLTVV.